This T cell receptor beta chain was identified in a study of CD8+CD57+ T cells in acquired aplastic anemia. Study-level information: Isolated CD4+ and CD8+ cells, once sorted, yielded DNA averaging roughly 3.2 ug.

The CDR3 is 16 residues long. Germline V gene sequence: CDR1 MNHEY, CDR2 SVGAGI. V shed 2 bases and J shed 0 bases, with 12 bases lying between them. Using genomic DNA as the template, TCR beta VDJ and CDR3 profiling was carried out. Each CDR3 protein gets one entry after TCRdb re-called the reads with MiXCR. The sample contains more than 150,000 distinct CDR3 sequences, about 50% of which appear only once. Individuals selected for sequencing had exhibited CD8+CD57+ cell expansion on flow cytometry. Many counts were recorded for this clonotype. This chain links TRBV6-5 with TRBJ2-3; D not certain. The receptor was derived from a human donor with aplastic anemia. Sequencing was carried out using sorted CD4+, CD8+, or CD8+CD57+ T cells (not recorded which) from PBMCs. CDR3 protein: CASSYSYASSTDTQYF. CDR3 coding DNA: TGTGCCAGCAGTTACAGTTACGCTTCTAGCACAGATACGCAGTATTTT.